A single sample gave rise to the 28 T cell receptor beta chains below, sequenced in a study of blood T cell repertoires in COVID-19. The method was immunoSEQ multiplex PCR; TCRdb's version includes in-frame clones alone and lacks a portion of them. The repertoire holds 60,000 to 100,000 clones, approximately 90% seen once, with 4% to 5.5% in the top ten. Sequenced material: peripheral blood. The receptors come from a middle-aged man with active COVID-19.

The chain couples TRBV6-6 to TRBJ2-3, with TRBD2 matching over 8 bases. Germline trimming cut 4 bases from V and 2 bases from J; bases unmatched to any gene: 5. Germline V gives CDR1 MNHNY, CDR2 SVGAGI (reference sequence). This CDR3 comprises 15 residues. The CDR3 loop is CASSFIAGFTDTQYF. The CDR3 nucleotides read TGTGCCAGCAGTTTCATAGCGGGGTTCACAGATACGCAGTATTTT.

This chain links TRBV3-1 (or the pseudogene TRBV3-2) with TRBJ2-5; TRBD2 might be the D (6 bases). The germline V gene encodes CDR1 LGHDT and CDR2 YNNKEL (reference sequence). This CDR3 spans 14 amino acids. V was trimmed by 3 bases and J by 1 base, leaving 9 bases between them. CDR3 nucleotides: TGTGCCAGCAGCCAGGCGGGGCCCCAAGAGACCCAGTACTTC. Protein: CASSQAGPQETQYF.

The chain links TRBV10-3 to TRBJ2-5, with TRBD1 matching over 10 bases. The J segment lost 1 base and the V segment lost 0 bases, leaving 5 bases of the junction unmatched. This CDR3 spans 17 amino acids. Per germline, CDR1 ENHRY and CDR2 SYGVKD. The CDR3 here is CAISESGTGDLQETQYF. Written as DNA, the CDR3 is TGTGCCATCAGTGAGTCCGGGACAGGGGACCTCCAAGAGACCCAGTACTTC.

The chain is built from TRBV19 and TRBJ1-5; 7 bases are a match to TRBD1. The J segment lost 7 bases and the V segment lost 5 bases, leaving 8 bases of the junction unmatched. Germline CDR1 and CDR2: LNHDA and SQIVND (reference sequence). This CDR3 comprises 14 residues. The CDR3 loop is CASSPGTVGQPQHF. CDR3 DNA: TGTGCCAGTAGTCCCGGGACAGTCGGCCAGCCCCAGCATTTT. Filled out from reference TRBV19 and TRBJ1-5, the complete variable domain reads DGGITQSPKYLFRKEGQNVTLSCEQNLNHDAMYWYRQDPGQGLRLIYYSQIVNDFQKGDIAEGYSVSREKKESFPLTVTSAQKNPTAFYLCASSPGTVGQPQHFGDGTRLSIL.

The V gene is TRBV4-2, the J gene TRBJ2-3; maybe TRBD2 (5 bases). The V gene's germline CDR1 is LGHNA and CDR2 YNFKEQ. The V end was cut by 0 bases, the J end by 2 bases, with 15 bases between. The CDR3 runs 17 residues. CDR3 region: CASSQETRGIPTDTQYF. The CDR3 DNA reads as TGTGCCAGCAGCCAAGAGACTCGGGGTATCCCCACAGATACGCAGTATTTT.

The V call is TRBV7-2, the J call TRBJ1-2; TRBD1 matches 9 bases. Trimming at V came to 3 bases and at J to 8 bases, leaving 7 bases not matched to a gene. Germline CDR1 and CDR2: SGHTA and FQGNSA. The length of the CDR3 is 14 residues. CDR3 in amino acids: CASSLTGTGKGYTF. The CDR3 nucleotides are TGTGCCAGCAGCTTGACCGGGACAGGGAAGGGCTACACCTTC.

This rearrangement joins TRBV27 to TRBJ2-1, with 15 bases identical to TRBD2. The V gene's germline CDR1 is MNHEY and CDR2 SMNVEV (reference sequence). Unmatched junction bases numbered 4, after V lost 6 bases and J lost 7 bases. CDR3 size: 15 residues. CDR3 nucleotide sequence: TGTGCCAGCAGCTCCGGACTAGCGGGAGGGAATGAGCAGTTCTTC. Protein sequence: CASSSGLAGGNEQFF.

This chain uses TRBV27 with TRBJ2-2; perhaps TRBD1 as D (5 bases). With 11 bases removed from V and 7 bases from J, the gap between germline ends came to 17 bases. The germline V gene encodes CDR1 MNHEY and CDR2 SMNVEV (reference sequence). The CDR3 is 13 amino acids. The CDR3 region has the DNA TGTGCCGTAAGGCAAGGGGCTGGCGGGGAGCTGTTTTTT. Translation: CAVRQGAGGELFF.

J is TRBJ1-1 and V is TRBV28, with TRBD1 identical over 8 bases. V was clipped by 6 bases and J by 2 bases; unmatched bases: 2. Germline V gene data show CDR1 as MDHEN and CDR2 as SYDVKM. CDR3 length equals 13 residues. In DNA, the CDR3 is TGTGCCAGCAGCACAGGGGGAAACACTGAAGCTTTCTTT. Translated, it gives CASSTGGNTEAFF.

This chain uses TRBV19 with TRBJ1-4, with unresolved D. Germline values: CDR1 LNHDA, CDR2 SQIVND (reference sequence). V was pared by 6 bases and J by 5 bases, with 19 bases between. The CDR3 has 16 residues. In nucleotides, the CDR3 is TGTGCCAGTAGCCCGTCGAATCCACGGTTCAATGAAAAACTGTTTTTT. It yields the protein CASSPSNPRFNEKLFF.

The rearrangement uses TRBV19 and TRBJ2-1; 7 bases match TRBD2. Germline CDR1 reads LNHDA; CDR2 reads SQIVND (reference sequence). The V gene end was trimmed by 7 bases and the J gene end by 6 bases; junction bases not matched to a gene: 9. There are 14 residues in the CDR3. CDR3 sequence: CASMSAPGGNEQFF. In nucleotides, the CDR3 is TGTGCCAGTATGTCAGCACCGGGGGGCAATGAGCAGTTCTTC.

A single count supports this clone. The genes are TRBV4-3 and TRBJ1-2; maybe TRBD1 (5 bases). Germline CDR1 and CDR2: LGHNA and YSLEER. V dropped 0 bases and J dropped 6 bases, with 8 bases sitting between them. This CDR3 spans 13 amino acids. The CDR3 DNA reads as TGCGCCAGCAGCCAAGACCGCAGGGATGGCTACACCTTC. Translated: CASSQDRRDGYTF.

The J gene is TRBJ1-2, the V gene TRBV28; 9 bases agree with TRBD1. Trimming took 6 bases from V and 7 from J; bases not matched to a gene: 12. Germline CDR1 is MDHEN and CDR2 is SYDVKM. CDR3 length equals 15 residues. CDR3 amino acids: CASSPGQGSSGGYTF. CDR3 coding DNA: TGTGCCAGCAGCCCGGGACAGGGTTCTTCGGGTGGCTACACCTTC.

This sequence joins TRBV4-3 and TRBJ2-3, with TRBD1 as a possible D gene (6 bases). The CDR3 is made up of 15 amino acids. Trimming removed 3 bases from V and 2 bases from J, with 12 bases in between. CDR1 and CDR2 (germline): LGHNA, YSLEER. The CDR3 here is CASSQQGSSTDTQYF. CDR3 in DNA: TGCGCCAGCAGCCAGCAGGGGAGCTCCACAGATACGCAGTATTTT.

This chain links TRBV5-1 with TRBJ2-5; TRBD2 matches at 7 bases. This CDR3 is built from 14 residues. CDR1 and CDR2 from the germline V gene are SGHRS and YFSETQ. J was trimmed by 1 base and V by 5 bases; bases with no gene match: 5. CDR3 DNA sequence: TGCGCCAGCAGGTCTGGGAGGGCCCAAGAGACCCAGTACTTC. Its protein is CASRSGRAQETQYF.

CDR3 loop: CASSFVRDTQYF. The CDR3 nucleotides read TGTGCCAGCAGTTTTGTTCGAGATACGCAGTATTTT. The rearrangement uses TRBV12-3 or TRBV12-4 and TRBJ2-3, with D uncertain. This CDR3 is built from 12 residues. Trimming took off 3 bases at V and 5 bases at J, with 6 bases between the two ends.

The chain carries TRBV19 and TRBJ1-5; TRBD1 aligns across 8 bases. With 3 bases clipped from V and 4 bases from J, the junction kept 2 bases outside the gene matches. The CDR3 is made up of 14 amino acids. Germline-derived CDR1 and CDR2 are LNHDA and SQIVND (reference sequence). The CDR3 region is CASSIDRGNQPQHF. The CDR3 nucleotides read TGTGCCAGTAGTATCGACAGGGGTAATCAGCCCCAGCATTTT.

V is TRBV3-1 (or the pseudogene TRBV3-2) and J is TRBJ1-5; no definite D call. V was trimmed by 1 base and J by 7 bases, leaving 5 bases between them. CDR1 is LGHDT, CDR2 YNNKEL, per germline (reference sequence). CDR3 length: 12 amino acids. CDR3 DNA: TGTGCCAGCAGCCAAGGAGTGCAGCCCCAGCATTTT. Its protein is CASSQGVQPQHF.

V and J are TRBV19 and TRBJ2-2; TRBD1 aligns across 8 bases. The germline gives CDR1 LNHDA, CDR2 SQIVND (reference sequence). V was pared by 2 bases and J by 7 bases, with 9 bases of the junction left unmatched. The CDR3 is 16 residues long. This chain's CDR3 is CASSISAGGYSGELFF. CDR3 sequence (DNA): TGTGCCAGTAGTATATCAGCAGGGGGCTATAGCGGGGAGCTGTTTTTT.

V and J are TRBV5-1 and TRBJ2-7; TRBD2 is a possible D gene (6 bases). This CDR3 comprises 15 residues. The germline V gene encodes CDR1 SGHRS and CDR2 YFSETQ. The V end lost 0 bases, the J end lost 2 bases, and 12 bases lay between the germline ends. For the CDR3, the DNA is TGCGCCAGCAGCTTGGAGGAGGGATCCCCCTACGAGCAGTACTTC. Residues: CASSLEEGSPYEQYF.

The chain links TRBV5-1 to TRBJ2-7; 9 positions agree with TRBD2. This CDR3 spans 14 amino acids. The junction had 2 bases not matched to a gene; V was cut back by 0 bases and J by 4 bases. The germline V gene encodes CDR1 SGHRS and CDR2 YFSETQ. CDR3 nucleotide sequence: TGCGCCAGCAGCTTGGTAGCGGGGGAGTACGAGCAGTACTTC. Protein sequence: CASSLVAGEYEQYF.

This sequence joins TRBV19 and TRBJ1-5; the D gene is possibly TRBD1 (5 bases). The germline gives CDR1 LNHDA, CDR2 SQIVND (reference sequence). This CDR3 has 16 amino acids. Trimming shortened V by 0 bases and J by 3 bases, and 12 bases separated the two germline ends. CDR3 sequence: CASSIDGAGLNQPQHF. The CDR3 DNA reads TGTGCCAGTAGTATAGATGGGGCCGGTCTCAATCAGCCCCAGCATTTT.

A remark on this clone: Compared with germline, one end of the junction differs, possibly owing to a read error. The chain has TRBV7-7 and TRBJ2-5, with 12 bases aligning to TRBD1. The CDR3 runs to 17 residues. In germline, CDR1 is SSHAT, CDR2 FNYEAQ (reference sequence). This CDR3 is CASSPGPGQGAGETQYF. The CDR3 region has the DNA TGTGCTAGCAGCCCCGGCCCGGGACAGGGGGCAGGGGAGACCCAGTACTTC.

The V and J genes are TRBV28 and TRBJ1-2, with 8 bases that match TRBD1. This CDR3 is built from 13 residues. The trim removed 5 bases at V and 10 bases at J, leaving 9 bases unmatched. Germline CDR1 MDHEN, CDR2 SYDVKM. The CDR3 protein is CASSTGQGINYTF. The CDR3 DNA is TGTGCCAGCAGTACCGGACAGGGCATCAACTACACCTTC.

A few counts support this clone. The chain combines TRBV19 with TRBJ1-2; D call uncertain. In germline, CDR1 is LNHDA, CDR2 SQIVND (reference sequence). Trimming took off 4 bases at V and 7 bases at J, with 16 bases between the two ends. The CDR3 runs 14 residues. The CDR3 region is CASSTQEGFSGYTF. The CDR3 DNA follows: TGTGCCAGTAGTACGCAGGAGGGATTCAGTGGCTACACCTTC. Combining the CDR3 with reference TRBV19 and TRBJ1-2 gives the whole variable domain DGGITQSPKYLFRKEGQNVTLSCEQNLNHDAMYWYRQDPGQGLRLIYYSQIVNDFQKGDIAEGYSVSREKKESFPLTVTSAQKNPTAFYLCASSTQEGFSGYTFGSGTRLTVV.

CDR3 coding DNA: TGTGCCAGCAGTCCCCCGTTGGGGAGGGCTGAAGCTTTCTTT. Protein: CASSPPLGRAEAFF. The V and J genes are TRBV28 and TRBJ1-1, with D unresolved. Germline CDR1 MDHEN, CDR2 SYDVKM. V lost 5 bases, J lost 6 bases, and 16 bases lay in between. CDR3 size: 14 residues.

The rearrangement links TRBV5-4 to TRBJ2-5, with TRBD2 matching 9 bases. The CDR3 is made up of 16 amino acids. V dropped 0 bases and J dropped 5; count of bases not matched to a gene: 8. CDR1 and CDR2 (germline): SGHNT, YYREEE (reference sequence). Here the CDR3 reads CASSLDRREGHETQYF. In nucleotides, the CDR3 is TGTGCCAGCAGCTTGGATAGGCGGGAGGGCCACGAGACCCAGTACTTC.

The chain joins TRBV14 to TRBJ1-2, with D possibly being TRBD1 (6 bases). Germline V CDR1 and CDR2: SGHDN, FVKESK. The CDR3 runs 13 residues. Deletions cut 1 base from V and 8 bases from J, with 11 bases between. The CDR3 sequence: CASSQVGARGYTF. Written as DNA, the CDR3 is TGTGCCAGCAGCCAAGTGGGGGCGCGAGGCTACACCTTC.